The 11 T cell receptor beta chains below were found in one sample sequenced in a study of T-cell reconstitution after alpha-beta-depleted transplantation in children. TCRbeta library construction was performed incorporating unique molecular identifiers. TCRdb processed the PCR reads anew with MiXCR; each CDR3 protein has one entry. The table shows 450,000 to 700,000 distinct CDR3 sequences, with 25% to 30% occurring only once. The sample in question was PBMCs, obtained before TCRalphabeta/CD19-depleted stem cell transplant. The receptors originated from a boy younger than two with Wiskott-Aldrich syndrome, due to receive a stem cell transplant.

This clonotype was observed a handful of times. The rearrangement joins TRBV19 to TRBJ2-1; unclear D gene. Trimming pared 3 bases from V and 3 bases from J, leaving 15 bases between. Germline CDR1 LNHDA, CDR2 SQIVND (reference sequence). The CDR3 has 16 amino acids. CDR3 nucleotides: TGTGCCAGTAGTATTTCCGTAGGGTTCTTCTACAATGAGCAGTTCTTC. Translated: CASSISVGFFYNEQFF. Drawing the rest from reference TRBV19 and TRBJ2-1, the complete variable domain is DGGITQSPKYLFRKEGQNVTLSCEQNLNHDAMYWYRQDPGQGLRLIYYSQIVNDFQKGDIAEGYSVSREKKESFPLTVTSAQKNPTAFYLCASSISVGFFYNEQFFGPGTRLTVL.

This clonotype has just a few counts. The rearrangement links TRBV20-1 to TRBJ2-3, with D possibly TRBD1 on 6 matching bases. Trimming pared 6 bases from V and 1 base from J, leaving 17 bases between. The CDR3 consists of 15 residues. Germline-derived CDR1 and CDR2 are DFQATT and SNEGSKA (reference sequence). CDR3 residues: CSAETTGKGTDTQYF. The CDR3 nucleotides are TGCAGTGCGGAAACTACAGGGAAGGGCACAGATACGCAGTATTTT.

This chain joins TRBV27 and TRBJ2-7; 7 bases match TRBD1. CDR1 and CDR2 (germline): MNHEY, SMNVEV (reference sequence). Losses at the gene ends were 4 bases for V and 1 base for J; bases not matched to a gene: 4. This CDR3 has 14 amino acids. The CDR3 protein is CASSYTGVSYEQYF. CDR3 in DNA: TGTGCCAGCAGTTACACAGGGGTATCCTACGAGCAGTACTTC.

CDR3 DNA: TGCGCCAGCTCCACCGAGGGCGCAATAGATACGCAGTATTTT. Its protein is CASSTEGAIDTQYF. The chain couples TRBV5-1 to TRBJ2-3, with D possibly being TRBD2 (5 bases). Germline-derived CDR1 and CDR2 are SGHRS and YFSETQ. V gave up 7 bases and J gave up 5 bases, with 17 bases separating them. This CDR3 contains 14 residues.

This clonotype was seen more than once but under ten times. This sequence joins TRBV12-3 or TRBV12-4 and TRBJ2-7, with D perhaps matching TRBD2 (6 bases). V lost 2 bases and J 6 bases, leaving 23 bases between the germline ends. The CDR3 has 17 residues. The CDR3 region has the DNA TGTGCCAGCAGTTTAAACCGGGGGACGGCTCGACGGGGCGAGCAGTACTTC. Translated, it gives CASSLNRGTARRGEQYF.

This clonotype was seen ten or more times. The rearrangement joins TRBV7-9 to TRBJ2-7; D gene unclear. The CDR3 is 11 amino acids. V was trimmed by 4 bases and J by 2 bases, leaving 3 bases between them. Germline V gene sequence: CDR1 SEHNR, CDR2 FQNEAQ (reference sequence). CDR3 amino acids: CASSSAYEQYF. The CDR3 DNA is TGTGCCAGCAGCTCCGCCTACGAGCAGTACTTC.

The chain links TRBV30 to TRBJ1-1; 7 bases match TRBD1. From germline, CDR1 is GTSNPN and CDR2 SVGIG (reference sequence). The V and J ends lost 0 bases and 9 bases, in that order; junction bases with no gene match: 7. The CDR3 has 13 amino acids. The CDR3 here is CAWSVRGDSQAFF. The CDR3 DNA follows: TGTGCCTGGAGTGTAAGGGGGGACAGCCAAGCTTTCTTT.

The V and J genes are TRBV9 and TRBJ2-1, with unresolved D. Germline lookup yields CDR1 SGDLS and CDR2 YYNGEE. With 3 bases removed from V and 2 bases from J, the gap between germline ends came to 6 bases. The CDR3 has 13 residues. The CDR3 spells CASSERTYNEQFF. CDR3 bases: TGTGCCAGCAGCGAAAGGACCTACAATGAGCAGTTCTTC.

This chain joins TRBV14 and TRBJ2-3; 11 bases are shared with TRBD1. CDR3 size: 17 residues. CDR1 SGHDN and CDR2 FVKESK come from the germline V gene. V was pared by 0 bases and J by 0 bases, with 2 bases of the junction left unmatched. The CDR3 coding sequence is TGTGCCAGCAGCCAAGATGGACAGGGGGCTAGCACAGATACGCAGTATTTT. Amino acids: CASSQDGQGASTDTQYF.

This chain connects TRBV7-2 to TRBJ2-1; D perhaps matches TRBD2 (6 bases). Germline V gene data show CDR1 as SGHTA and CDR2 as FQGNSA. This CDR3 spans 15 amino acids. Trimming shortened V by 5 bases and J by 4 bases, and 15 bases separated the two germline ends. The CDR3 region is CASSPRGSGYNEQFF. CDR3 sequence (DNA): TGTGCCAGCAGCCCCCGGGGTAGCGGTTACAATGAGCAGTTCTTC.

CDR3 sequence: CASSLAVSSTDTQYF. The CDR3 DNA follows: TGTGCCAGCAGCTTAGCAGTCTCATCCACAGATACGCAGTATTTT. The chain joins TRBV7-9 to TRBJ2-3; the D is unclear. This CDR3 is built from 15 residues. Trimming removed 0 bases from V and 2 bases from J, with 9 bases in between. Germline V gene lookup returns CDR1 SEHNR and CDR2 FQNEAQ (reference sequence). Filled out from reference TRBV7-9 and TRBJ2-3, the complete variable domain reads DTGVSQNPRHKITKRGQNVTFRCDPISEHNRLYWYRQTLGQGPEFLTYFQNEAQLEKSRLLSDRFSAERPKGSFSTLEIQRTEQGDSAMYLCASSLAVSSTDTQYFGPGTRLTVL.